These 5 T cell receptor beta chains came from one sample sequenced in a study of blood T cell repertoires in COVID-19. Method: immunoSEQ multiplex PCR; TCRdb's copy keeps in-frame clones and lacks some. This sample has some 91,000 clones, with over 75% found just once. What was sequenced was peripheral blood. Source of these receptors: a man between 60 and 70 years old with acute or convalescent COVID-19.

The J gene is TRBJ1-6, the V gene TRBV7-2; 8 nucleotides match TRBD1. V shed 2 bases, J shed 3 bases, and the junction held 9 bases outside the gene matches. The CDR3 sequence is 18 residues long. From germline, CDR1 is SGHTA and CDR2 FQGNSA. CDR3: CASSLMVQGAIYNSPLHF. Here the CDR3 DNA reads TGTGCCAGCAGCTTAATGGTGCAGGGGGCAATCTATAATTCACCCCTCCACTTT.

The CDR3 DNA reads TGTGCCAGCGTCCTCCGGGACAGGGGCTATGGCTACACCTTC. It is translated as CASVLRDRGYGYTF. The chain links TRBV5-8 to TRBJ1-2, with TRBD1 identical over 10 bases. Germline values: CDR1 SGHTS, CDR2 YDEGEE. The V and J ends lost 7 bases and 4 bases, in that order; junction bases with no gene match: 7. This CDR3 has 14 residues.

The chain couples TRBV12-3 or TRBV12-4 to TRBJ1-1; no clear D. V was cut by 4 bases and J by 1 base, with 7 bases left in between. CDR3 length: 13 residues. CDR3: CASSYIENTEAFF. The CDR3 DNA reads as TGTGCCAGCAGTTATATAGAGAACACTGAAGCTTTCTTT.

This chain joins TRBV6-2 or TRBV6-3 and TRBJ1-4; unclear D gene. This CDR3 is 18 amino acids long. Germline V lookup: CDR1 MNHEY, CDR2 SVGEGT. V was clipped by 2 bases and J by 3 bases, with 19 bases between them. The CDR3 sequence is CASSYNRERSLANEKLFF. In DNA form, the CDR3 reads TGTGCCAGCAGTTACAATCGAGAGAGGTCGTTGGCTAATGAAAAACTGTTTTTT.

This clone showed up just once. The chain carries TRBV3-1 (or the pseudogene TRBV3-2) and TRBJ1-1; D is perhaps TRBD1 (6 bases). This CDR3 comprises 20 residues. The germline V gene has CDR1 LGHDT and CDR2 YNNKEL (reference sequence). V lost 0 bases, J lost 5 bases, and 28 bases lay in between. The CDR3 coding sequence is TGTGCCAGCAGCCAAGAAGTGGGGGGGCGTGGGCCCTACAGGTTTACTGAAGCTTTCTTT. Translating it yields CASSQEVGGRGPYRFTEAFF.